This TCR beta chain was identified in a study of HIV-infected patients and healthy controls. Study-wide findings and caveats: Healthy controls carried many MAIT alpha-chain CDR3s, while HIV+ repertoires had few. Significant mean usage differences between HIV-infected patients and controls involved eight alpha and eight beta V genes. Compared with untreated HIV+ repertoires, healthy controls showed roughly threefold more distinct CDR3s and higher Shannon diversity.

Alpha and beta constant-region primers primed reverse transcription of 400 to 650 ng RNA. Alpha and beta chain libraries were made separately by chain-specific third strand synthesis with multiplexing indices. TCRdb ran MiXCR on the 5' RACE reads and lists one entry per CDR3 protein. The sample has 15,000 to 20,000 distinct CDR3 sequences, roughly a tenth seen once; the top ten hold around 3.1%. The CDR3 contains 17 residues. The germline gives CDR1 SGHRS, CDR2 YFSETQ. V lost 3 bases to trimming and J lost 0 bases; unmatched junction nucleotides: 5. There are many counts of this clonotype. Antigen specificity is unknown. All unsorted peripheral T cells were captured because whole blood was used without fractionation.

The clonotype originates from an adult in good health. The sample comprised blood. V and J are TRBV5-1 and TRBJ2-6, with 8 nucleotides matching TRBD1. CDR3 coding DNA: TGCGCCAGCAGCTCGGGACAGGCAGGCTCTGGGGCCAACGTCCTGACTTTC. This encodes CASSSGQAGSGANVLTF.